This T cell receptor (beta chain) was observed in a study of shared clonotypes between healthy human individuals. Details on this clone: What it recognizes is unknown.

Sequenced by immunoSEQ multiplex PCR; TCRdb stores in-frame clones only, minus some. The sample contains about 680,000 clones, around 78% of which appear only once. The CDR3 runs 13 residues. Losses at the gene ends were 6 bases for V and 5 bases for J; bases not matched to a gene: 5. CDR1 and CDR2 from the germline V gene are MNHEY and SVGAGI. Study-wide results and caveats: Non-shared clonotypes displayed generation probabilities falling below those of clonotypes present in all four donors.

The chain combines TRBV6-5 with TRBJ2-7; 9 bases fit TRBD1. The TCR was taken from a woman in her thirties in good health. Sequenced: memory CD4+ T cells sorted from blood. Sample subset: CD45RA-negative fraction. DNA of the CDR3: TGTGCCAGCAGAAGAACAGGGGGCGACGAGCAGTACTTC. Translated, it gives CASRRTGGDEQYF.